These 10 T cell receptor beta chains share one sample of origin, sequenced in a study of human T cells and chemical hapten exposure. Indicated time point: patch test 1, 2 weeks after DPC sensitization. Noted treatment: therapeutic diphenylcyclopropenone sensitization with weekly scalp DPC. MiXCR was run by TCRdb on the RACE reads, yielding one entry per CDR3 protein. The sample has 150,000 to 200,000 distinct CDR3 sequences, about 14% seen once; the top ten hold 1.7%. The starting material was whole blood, obtained in connection with sensitization to the hapten diphenylcyclopropenone (DPC). Receptors were obtained from a woman in her twenties or thirties with alopecia areata. Some clones in this sample may be carry-over from other donors' samples.

The rearrangement joins TRBV2 to TRBJ2-1, with D possibly matching TRBD1 (6 bases). The length of the CDR3 is 16 residues. Looked up from germline, CDR1 is SNHLY and CDR2 is FYNNEI. Trimming removed 3 bases from V and 0 bases from J, with 12 bases in between. CDR3 loop: CASSETRGSSYNEQFF. The CDR3 coding sequence is TGTGCCAGCAGTGAGACGAGGGGGAGCTCCTACAATGAGCAGTTCTTC. Based on the CDR3 plus reference TRBV2 and TRBJ2-1, the full variable domain is EPEVTQTPSHQVTQMGQEVILRCVPISNHLYFYWYRQILGQKVEFLVSFYNNEISEKSEIFDDQFSVERPDGSNFTLKIRSTKLEDSAMYFCASSETRGSSYNEQFFGPGTRLTVL.

This clonotype was observed a single time. The chain combines TRBV5-1 with TRBJ1-2; a weak D match, TRBD1 (6 bases). Looked up from germline, CDR1 is SGHRS and CDR2 is YFSETQ. With 7 bases removed from V and 7 bases from J, the gap between germline ends came to 17 bases. The CDR3 is made up of 13 amino acids. CDR3 protein: CASGRDNTRGYTF. The CDR3 DNA is TGCGCCAGCGGCCGGGACAACACTCGTGGCTACACCTTC.

V is TRBV6-1 and J is TRBJ2-3; 11 bases are a match to TRBD2. Germline trimming cut 6 bases from V and 6 bases from J; bases unmatched to any gene: 5. Germline lookup yields CDR1 MNHNS and CDR2 SASEGT. The CDR3 spans 14 residues. The CDR3 nucleotides are TGTGCCAGCAGGCTAGCGGGGGGCGGGGATACGCAGTATTTT. This codes for CASRLAGGGDTQYF.

This clonotype was detected a few times. The chain carries TRBV7-2 and TRBJ1-5; 11 nucleotides line up with TRBD1. Germline CDR1 is SGHTA and CDR2 is FQGNSA. The CDR3 sequence is 15 residues long. Trimming took 5 bases from V and 6 from J; bases not matched to a gene: 6. This CDR3 reads CASSPGQGVFQPQHF. The CDR3 DNA reads as TGTGCCAGCAGCCCGGGACAGGGGGTCTTTCAGCCCCAGCATTTT.

The chain uses TRBV9 and TRBJ2-1; the D is unclear. Between the trimmed V and J ends, which lost 0 bases and 0 bases, there was a span of 13 bases. This CDR3 has 17 residues. CDR1 is SGDLS and CDR2 is YYNGEE in the germline V gene. The CDR3 region is CASSVARNARSYNEQFF. CDR3 DNA sequence: TGTGCCAGCAGCGTAGCCAGAAACGCACGCTCCTACAATGAGCAGTTCTTC. The variable domain in full, with the rest retrieved from reference TRBV9 and TRBJ2-1, is DSGVTQTPKHLITATGQRVTLRCSPRSGDLSVYWYQQSLDQGLQFLIQYYNGEERAKGNILERFSAQQFPDLHSELNLSSLELGDSALYFCASSVARNARSYNEQFFGPGTRLTVL.

This clonotype has a count of ten or more. The CDR3 nucleotides read TGTGCCAGCAGCTGGGGACTAGCGGGGGAGAATACGCAGTATTTT. It is translated as CASSWGLAGENTQYF. This chain joins TRBV12-3 or TRBV12-4 and TRBJ2-3; 14 nucleotides align to TRBD2. V was clipped by 6 bases and J by 7 bases; unmatched bases: 6. The CDR3 consists of 15 residues.

This clonotype has only a few counts. The V gene is TRBV7-9, the J gene TRBJ2-7; 8 nucleotides align to TRBD1. The CDR3 covers 14 residues. The V gene's germline CDR1 is SEHNR and CDR2 FQNEAQ (reference sequence). J gave up 3 bases and V 2 bases, and 3 bases lay outside the gene matches. CDR3 coding DNA: TGTGCCAGCAGCTTATCAGGGGGCGACTACGAGCAGTACTTC. It yields the protein CASSLSGGDYEQYF.

This clonotype was counted a few times. The V call is TRBV29-1, the J call TRBJ2-3, with TRBD1 identical over 7 bases. The length of the CDR3 is 12 residues. With V trimmed by 7 bases and J by 4 bases, 5 bases remained unmatched. Germline assignment: CDR1 SQVTM and CDR2 ANQGSEA. CDR3 region: CSGRQGSDTQYF. In DNA, the CDR3 is TGCAGCGGTCGACAGGGATCAGATACGCAGTATTTT.

The chain is built from TRBV20-1 and TRBJ1-6, with 11 positions matching TRBD1. Germline assignment: CDR1 DFQATT and CDR2 SNEGSKA (reference sequence). The V gene end was trimmed by 4 bases and the J gene end by 2 bases; junction bases not matched to a gene: 7. The CDR3 sequence is 17 residues long. CDR3 bases: TGCAGTGCTACCCAGGACAGGGGGCGCCCCTATAATTCACCCCTCCACTTT. It specifies CSATQDRGRPYNSPLHF.

This clonotype was found a few times. V and J are TRBV5-4 and TRBJ1-1; no clear D. This CDR3 is 15 amino acids long. V lost 3 bases to trimming and J lost 0 bases, with 12 bases between them. The germline gives CDR1 SGHNT, CDR2 YYREEE (reference sequence). CDR3 DNA sequence: TGTGCCAGCAGCTCTCCGAAAGAAATGAACACTGAAGCTTTCTTT. Residues: CASSSPKEMNTEAFF.